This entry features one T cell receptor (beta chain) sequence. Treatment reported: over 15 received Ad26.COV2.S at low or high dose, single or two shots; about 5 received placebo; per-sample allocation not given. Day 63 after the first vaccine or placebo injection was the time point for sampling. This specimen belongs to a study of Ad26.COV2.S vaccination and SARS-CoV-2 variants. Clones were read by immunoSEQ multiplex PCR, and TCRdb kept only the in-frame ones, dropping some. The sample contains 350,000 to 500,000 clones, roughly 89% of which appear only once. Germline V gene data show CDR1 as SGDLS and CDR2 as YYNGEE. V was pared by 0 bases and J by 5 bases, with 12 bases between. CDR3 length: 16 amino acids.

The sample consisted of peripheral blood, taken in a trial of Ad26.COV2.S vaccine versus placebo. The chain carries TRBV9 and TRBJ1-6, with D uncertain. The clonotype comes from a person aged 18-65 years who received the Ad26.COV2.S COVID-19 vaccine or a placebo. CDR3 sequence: CASSVASNSNNSPLHF. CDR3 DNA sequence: TGTGCCAGCAGCGTAGCTAGTAACAGCAATAATTCACCCCTCCACTTT. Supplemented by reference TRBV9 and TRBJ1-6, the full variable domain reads DSGVTQTPKHLITATGQRVTLRCSPRSGDLSVYWYQQSLDQGLQFLIQYYNGEERAKGNILERFSAQQFPDLHSELNLSSLELGDSALYFCASSVASNSNNSPLHFGNGTRLTVT.